This T cell receptor beta chain was profiled in a study of blood T cell repertoires in COVID-19. Overall study context: Donors in the United States, Italy and Spain gave samples during acute or convalescent COVID-19.

Between the trimmed V and J ends, which lost 7 bases and 3 bases, there was a span of 15 bases. The CDR3 has 14 residues. Germline-derived CDR1 and CDR2 are SGHAT and FQDESV (reference sequence). This table comes from immunoSEQ multiplex PCR, and its TCRdb copy is limited to in-frame clones, with some not included. Among under 250,000 clones listed, more than 70% were seen once. Sequencing input: peripheral blood. This sequence was found in an elderly woman with COVID-19, enrolled during active disease. The gene calls are TRBV11-1 and TRBJ1-1; D gene unclear. Written as DNA, the CDR3 is TGTGCCAGCACCTTCGGAGCGGCGGACACTGAAGCTTTCTTT. This codes for CASTFGAADTEAFF.